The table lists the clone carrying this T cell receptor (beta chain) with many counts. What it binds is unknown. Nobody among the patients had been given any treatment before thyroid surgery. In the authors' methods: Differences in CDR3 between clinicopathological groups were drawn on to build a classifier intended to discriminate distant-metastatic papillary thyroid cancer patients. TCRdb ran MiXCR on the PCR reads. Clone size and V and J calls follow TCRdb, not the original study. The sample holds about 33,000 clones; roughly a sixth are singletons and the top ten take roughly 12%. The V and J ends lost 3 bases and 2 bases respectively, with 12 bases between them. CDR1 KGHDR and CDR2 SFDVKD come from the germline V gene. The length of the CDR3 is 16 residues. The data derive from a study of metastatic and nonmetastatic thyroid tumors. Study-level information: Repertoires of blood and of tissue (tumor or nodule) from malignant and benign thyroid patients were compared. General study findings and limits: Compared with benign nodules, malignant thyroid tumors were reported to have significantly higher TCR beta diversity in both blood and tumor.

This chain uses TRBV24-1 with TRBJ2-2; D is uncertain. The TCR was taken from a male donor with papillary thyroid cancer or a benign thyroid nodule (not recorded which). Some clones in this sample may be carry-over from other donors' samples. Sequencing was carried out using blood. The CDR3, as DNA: TGTGCCACCAGTGATCCGAGGTGGCTAAACACCGGGGAGCTGTTTTTT. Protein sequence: CATSDPRWLNTGELFF.